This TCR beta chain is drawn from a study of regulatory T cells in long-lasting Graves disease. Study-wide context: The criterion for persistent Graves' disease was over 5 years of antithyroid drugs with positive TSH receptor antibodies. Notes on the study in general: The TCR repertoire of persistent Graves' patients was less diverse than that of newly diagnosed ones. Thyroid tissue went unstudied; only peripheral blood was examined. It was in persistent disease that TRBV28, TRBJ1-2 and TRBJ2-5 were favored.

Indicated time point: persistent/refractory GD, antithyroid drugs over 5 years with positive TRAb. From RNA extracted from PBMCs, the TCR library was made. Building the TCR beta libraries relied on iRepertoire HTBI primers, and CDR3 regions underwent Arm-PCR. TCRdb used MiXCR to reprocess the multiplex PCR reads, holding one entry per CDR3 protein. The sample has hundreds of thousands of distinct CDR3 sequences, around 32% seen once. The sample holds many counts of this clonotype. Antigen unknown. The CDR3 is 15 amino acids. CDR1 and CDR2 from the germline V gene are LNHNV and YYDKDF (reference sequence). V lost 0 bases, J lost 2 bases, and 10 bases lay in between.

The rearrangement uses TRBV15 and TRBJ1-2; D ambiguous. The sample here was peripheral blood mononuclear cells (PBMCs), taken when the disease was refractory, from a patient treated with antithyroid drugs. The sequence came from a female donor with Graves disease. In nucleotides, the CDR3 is TGTGCCACCAGCAGAGATCTTGAAACGAACTATGGCTACACCTTC. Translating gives CATSRDLETNYGYTF.